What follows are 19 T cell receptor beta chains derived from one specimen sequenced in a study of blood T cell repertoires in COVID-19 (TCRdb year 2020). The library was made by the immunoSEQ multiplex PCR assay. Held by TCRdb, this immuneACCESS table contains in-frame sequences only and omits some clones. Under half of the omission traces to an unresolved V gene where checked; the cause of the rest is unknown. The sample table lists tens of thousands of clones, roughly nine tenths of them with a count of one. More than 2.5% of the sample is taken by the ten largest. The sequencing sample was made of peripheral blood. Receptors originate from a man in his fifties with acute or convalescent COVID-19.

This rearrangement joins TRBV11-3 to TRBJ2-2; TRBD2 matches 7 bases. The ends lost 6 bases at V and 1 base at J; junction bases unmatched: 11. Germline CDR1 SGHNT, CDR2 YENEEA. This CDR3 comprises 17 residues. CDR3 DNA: TGTGCCAGCAGTTCCGGGTGGGCTAGCGGGAACACCGGGGAGCTGTTTTTT. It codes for CASSSGWASGNTGELFF.

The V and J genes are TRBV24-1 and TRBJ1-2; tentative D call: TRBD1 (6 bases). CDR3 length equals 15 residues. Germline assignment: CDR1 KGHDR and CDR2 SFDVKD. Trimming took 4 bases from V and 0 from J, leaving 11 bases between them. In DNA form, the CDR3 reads TGTGCCACCAGTGACCCTAGGACAGCTAACTATGGCTACACCTTC. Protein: CATSDPRTANYGYTF.

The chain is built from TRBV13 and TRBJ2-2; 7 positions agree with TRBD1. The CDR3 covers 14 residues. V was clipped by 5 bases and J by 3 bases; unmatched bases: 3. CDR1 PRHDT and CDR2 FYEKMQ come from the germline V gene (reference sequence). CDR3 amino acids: CASSPQGDTGELFF. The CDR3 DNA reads TGTGCCAGCAGCCCGCAGGGGGACACCGGGGAGCTGTTTTTT.

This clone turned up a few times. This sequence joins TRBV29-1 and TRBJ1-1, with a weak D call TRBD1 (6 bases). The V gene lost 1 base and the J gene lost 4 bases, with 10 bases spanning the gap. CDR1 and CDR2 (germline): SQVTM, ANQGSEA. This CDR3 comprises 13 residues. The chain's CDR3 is CSVEVSQGTEAFF. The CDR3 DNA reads TGCAGCGTTGAAGTATCACAGGGCACTGAAGCTTTCTTT.

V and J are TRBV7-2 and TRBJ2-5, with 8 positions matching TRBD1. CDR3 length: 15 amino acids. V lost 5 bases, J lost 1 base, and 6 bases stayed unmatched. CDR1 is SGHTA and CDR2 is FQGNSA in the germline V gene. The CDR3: CASSLSDRGQETQYF. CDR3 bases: TGTGCCAGCAGCCTATCAGACAGGGGCCAAGAGACCCAGTACTTC.

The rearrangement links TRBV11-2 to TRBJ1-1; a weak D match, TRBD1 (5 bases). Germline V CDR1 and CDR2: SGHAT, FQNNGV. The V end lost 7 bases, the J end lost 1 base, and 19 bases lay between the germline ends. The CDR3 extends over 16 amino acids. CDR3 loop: CASTSTGEVGNTEAFF. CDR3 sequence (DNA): TGTGCCAGCACCTCAACGGGGGAAGTAGGGAACACTGAAGCTTTCTTT.

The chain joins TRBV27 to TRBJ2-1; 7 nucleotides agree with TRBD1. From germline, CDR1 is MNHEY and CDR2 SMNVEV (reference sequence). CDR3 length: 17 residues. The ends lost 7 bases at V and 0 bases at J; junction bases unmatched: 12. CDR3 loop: CASTLRGQILSYNEQFF. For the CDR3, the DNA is TGTGCCAGCACCCTTAGGGGACAGATTCTCTCCTACAATGAGCAGTTCTTC.

The CDR3 loop reads CASLGGNTIYF. The CDR3 DNA sequence: TGCGCCAGCCTAGGTGGGAACACCATATATTTT. The chain joins TRBV4-3 to TRBJ1-3; unclear D gene. Germline CDR1 and CDR2: LGHNA and YSLEER. Trimming shortened V by 8 bases and J by 7 bases, and 9 bases separated the two germline ends. The CDR3 has 11 residues.

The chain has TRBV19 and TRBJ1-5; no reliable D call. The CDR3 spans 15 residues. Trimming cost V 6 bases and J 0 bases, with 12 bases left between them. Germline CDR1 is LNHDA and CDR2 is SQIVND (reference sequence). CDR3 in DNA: TGTGCCAGTAGGGGAGAATATTATAGCAATCAGCCCCAGCATTTT. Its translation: CASRGEYYSNQPQHF.

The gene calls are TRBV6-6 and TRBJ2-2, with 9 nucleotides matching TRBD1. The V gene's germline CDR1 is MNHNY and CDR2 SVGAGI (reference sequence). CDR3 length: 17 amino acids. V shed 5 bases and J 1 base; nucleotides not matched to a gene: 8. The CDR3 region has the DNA TGTGCCAGCAGTCCTCGGACAGGGGCCTGGAACACCGGGGAGCTGTTTTTT. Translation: CASSPRTGAWNTGELFF.

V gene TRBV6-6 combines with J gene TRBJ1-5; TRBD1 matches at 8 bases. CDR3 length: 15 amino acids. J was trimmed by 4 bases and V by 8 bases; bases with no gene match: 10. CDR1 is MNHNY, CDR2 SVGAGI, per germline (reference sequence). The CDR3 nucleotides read TGTGCCAGCGGAGAGGGCAGGGGGCAAAATCAGCCCCAGCATTTT. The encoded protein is CASGEGRGQNQPQHF.

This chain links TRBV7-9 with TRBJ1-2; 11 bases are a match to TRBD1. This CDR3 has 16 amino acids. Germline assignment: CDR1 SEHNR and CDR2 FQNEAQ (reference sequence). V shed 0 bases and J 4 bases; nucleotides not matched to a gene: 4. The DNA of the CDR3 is TGTGCCAGCAGCTTAGCCCGGACAGGGGGCGGCTATGGCTACACCTTC. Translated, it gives CASSLARTGGGYGYTF.

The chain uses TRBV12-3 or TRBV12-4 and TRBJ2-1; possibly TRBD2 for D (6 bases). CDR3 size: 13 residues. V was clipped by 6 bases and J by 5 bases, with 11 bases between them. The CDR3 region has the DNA TGTGCCAGCAGGGAGGGCCTGGACAATGAGCAGTTCTTC. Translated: CASREGLDNEQFF.

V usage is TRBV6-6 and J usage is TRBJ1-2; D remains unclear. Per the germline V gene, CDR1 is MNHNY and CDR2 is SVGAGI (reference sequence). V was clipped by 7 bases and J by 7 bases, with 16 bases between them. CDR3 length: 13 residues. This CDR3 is CASNGGASSGYTF. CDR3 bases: TGTGCCAGCAATGGAGGCGCATCCAGTGGCTACACCTTC.

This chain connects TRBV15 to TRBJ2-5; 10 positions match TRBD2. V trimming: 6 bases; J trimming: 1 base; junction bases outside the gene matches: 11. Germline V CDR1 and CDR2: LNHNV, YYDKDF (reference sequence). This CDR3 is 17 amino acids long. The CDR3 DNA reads TGTGCCACCAGACCCCCCTTAGCGGGAGGAATCCAAGAGACCCAGTACTTC. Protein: CATRPPLAGGIQETQYF.

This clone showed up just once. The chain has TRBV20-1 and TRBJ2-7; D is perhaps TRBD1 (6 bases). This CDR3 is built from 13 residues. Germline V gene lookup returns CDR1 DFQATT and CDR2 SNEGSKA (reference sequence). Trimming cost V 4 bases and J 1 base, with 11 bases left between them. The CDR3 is CSANDRRSYEQYF. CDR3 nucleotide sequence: TGCAGTGCTAATGACAGGCGTTCCTACGAGCAGTACTTC.

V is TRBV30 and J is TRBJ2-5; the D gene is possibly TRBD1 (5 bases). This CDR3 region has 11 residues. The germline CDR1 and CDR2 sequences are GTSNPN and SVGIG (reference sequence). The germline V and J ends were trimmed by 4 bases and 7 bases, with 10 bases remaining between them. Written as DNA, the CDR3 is TGTGCCTGGACAGGGTCCGGGACCCAGTACTTC. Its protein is CAWTGSGTQYF.

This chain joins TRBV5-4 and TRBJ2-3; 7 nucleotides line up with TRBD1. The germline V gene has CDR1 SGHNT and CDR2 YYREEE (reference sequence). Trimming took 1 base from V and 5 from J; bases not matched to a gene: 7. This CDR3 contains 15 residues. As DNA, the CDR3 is TGTGCCAGCAGCTTGACAGGGGAGTTGGGAGATACGCAGTATTTT. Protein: CASSLTGELGDTQYF. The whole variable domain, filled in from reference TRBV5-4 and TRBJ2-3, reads ETGVTQSPTHLIKTRGQQVTLRCSSQSGHNTVSWYQQALGQGPQFIFQYYREEENGRGNFPPRFSGLQFPNYSSELNVNALELDDSALYLCASSLTGELGDTQYFGPGTRLTVL.

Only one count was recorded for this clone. CDR3 nucleotides: TGTGCCACCAGCAGAGTCCCTAGCGGGACACCCACCGGGGAGCTGTTTTTT. Translation: CATSRVPSGTPTGELFF. V is TRBV15 and J is TRBJ2-2, with 9 bases that match TRBD2. Germline assignment: CDR1 LNHNV and CDR2 YYDKDF (reference sequence). There are 17 residues in the CDR3. The junction had 7 bases not matched to a gene; V was cut back by 1 base and J by 4 bases.